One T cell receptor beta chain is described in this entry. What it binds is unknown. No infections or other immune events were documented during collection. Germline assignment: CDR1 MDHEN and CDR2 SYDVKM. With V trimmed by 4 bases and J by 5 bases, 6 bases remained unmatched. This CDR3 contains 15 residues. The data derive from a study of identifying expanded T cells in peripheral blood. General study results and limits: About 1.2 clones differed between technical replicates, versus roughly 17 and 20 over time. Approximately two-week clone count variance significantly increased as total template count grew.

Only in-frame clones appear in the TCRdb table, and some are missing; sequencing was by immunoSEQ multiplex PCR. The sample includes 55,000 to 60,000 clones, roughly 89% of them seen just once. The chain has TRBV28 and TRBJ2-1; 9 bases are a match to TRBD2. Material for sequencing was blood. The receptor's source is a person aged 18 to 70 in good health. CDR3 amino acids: CASSSPSGTHNEQFF. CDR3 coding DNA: TGTGCCAGCAGTTCCCCTAGCGGGACACACAATGAGCAGTTCTTC.